The rows below give T cell receptor beta chains drawn from one sample of a study of shared clonotypes between healthy human individuals. Libraries were prepared by immunoSEQ multiplex PCR; TCRdb keeps only in-frame clonotypes and omits some of them. The sample yields roughly 660,000 clones, about 90% seen once. Sequencing was done on a sample of memory CD8+ T cells from PBMCs. The receptors were gathered from a man younger than 30 in good health. Some clones in this sample may be carry-over from other donors' samples. Each CDR3 is given with its conserved first and last residue. A D gene is named only where the DNA matches it firmly. The listing skips clone size in some rows; elsewhere it reads once, few, many or a size class.

size	J	D	V	CDR3	DNA
.	TRBJ2-7	.	TRBV6-5	CASSYSPHEQYF	TGTGCCAGCAGTTACTCGCCCCACGAGCAGTACTTC
.	TRBJ2-1	TRBD2	TRBV5-8	CASSLPGLAGDEQFF	TGTGCCAGCAGCTTGCCTGGACTAGCGGGAGATGAGCAGTTCTTC
.	TRBJ2-1	.	TRBV11-3	CASSPRSYNPGDNEQFF	TGTGCCAGCAGCCCCCGTTCATATAACCCGGGGGACAATGAGCAGTTCTTC
.	TRBJ2-7	.	TRBV7-8	CASSFGVRSSYEQYF	TGTGCCAGCAGCTTTGGGGTTAGGAGCTCCTACGAGCAGTACTTC
.	TRBJ2-5	.	TRBV6-5	CASSYLGGQETQYF	TGTGCCAGCAGTTACCTGGGCGGGCAAGAGACCCAGTACTTC
once	TRBJ2-3	.	TRBV28	CASRSPGGTDTQYF	TGTGCCAGCAGATCACCCGGGGGCACAGATACGCAGTATTTT
.	TRBJ2-1	TRBD2	TRBV18	CASSRGTSGIYNEQFF	TGTGCCAGCTCCCGAGGGACTAGCGGGATCTACAATGAGCAGTTCTTC
once	TRBJ2-5	.	TRBV6-6	CASSSLPAHQETQYF	TGTGCCAGCAGTTCCCTCCCCGCCCACCAAGAGACCCAGTACTTC
.	TRBJ2-1	.	TRBV7-9	CASSTGQPNEQFF	TGTGCCAGCAGCACAGGACAGCCCAATGAGCAGTTCTTC
.	TRBJ2-1	.	TRBV4-2	CASSQDGGASYNEQFF	TGTGCCAGCAGCCAAGATGGAGGGGCCTCCTACAATGAGCAGTTCTTC
.	TRBJ1-4	.	TRBV11-2	CASSLSPNEKLFF	TGTGCCAGCAGCTTAAGTCCTAATGAAAAACTGTTTTTT
.	TRBJ2-7	.	TRBV6-5	CASSYNQGNGEQYF	TGTGCCAGCAGTTACAATCAGGGCAATGGCGAGCAGTACTTC
many	TRBJ2-1	.	TRBV9	CASSEGPPYNEQFF	TGTGCCAGCAGCGAGGGACCCCCCTACAATGAGCAGTTCTTC
.	TRBJ2-2	.	TRBV14	CASSLRRGSLTGELFF	TGTGCCAGCAGCCTCAGACGGGGAAGTTTAACCGGGGAGCTGTTTTTT
.	TRBJ1-2	.	TRBV7-9	CASSGSPYGYTF	TGTGCCAGCAGTGGCAGCCCCTATGGCTACACCTTC
.	TRBJ1-1	.	TRBV23-1	CASSQSCAEAFF	TGCGCCAGCAGTCAATCCTGTGCTGAAGCTTTCTTT
.	TRBJ2-3	.	TRBV19	CASSHSPGVGYTDTQYF	TGTGCCAGTAGCCATAGCCCGGGAGTGGGGTACACAGATACGCAGTATTTT
.	TRBJ2-7	TRBD1	TRBV6-5	CASSHRDRDSEQYF	TGTGCCAGCAGTCACCGGGACAGGGACTCCGAGCAGTACTTC
.	TRBJ2-1	.	TRBV7-9	CASSLKIGINEQFF	TGTGCCAGCAGCTTGAAGATAGGTATCAATGAGCAGTTCTTC
.	TRBJ1-1	.	TRBV5-4	CASSFPGNTEAFF	TGTGCCAGCAGCTTCCCAGGGAACACTGAAGCTTTCTTT
.	TRBJ2-7	.	TRBV5-1	CASSPGNYEQYF	TGCGCCAGCAGCCCGGGGAACTACGAGCAGTACTTC
once	TRBJ1-2	.	TRBV10-3	CAISAVLTADYGYTF	TGTGCCATCAGTGCCGTGTTGACGGCGGACTATGGCTACACCTTC
.	TRBJ2-7	TRBD1	TRBV11-3	CASSNTTGGAYEQYF	TGTGCCAGCAGCAACACGACAGGGGGGGCCTACGAGCAGTACTTC
.	TRBJ2-3	.	TRBV7-3	CASSALSDTQYF	TGTGCCAGCAGCGCCCTATCAGATACGCAGTATTTT
.	TRBJ2-3	.	TRBV19	CASSPGHTQYF	TGTGCCAGTAGCCCCGGACATACGCAGTATTTT
.	TRBJ1-2	.	TRBV30	CAGEAGGGYGYTF	TGTGCCGGAGAGGCGGGGGGAGGCTATGGCTACACCTTC
.	TRBJ2-7	.	TRBV6-5	CASSYSDRPGHYEQYF	TGTGCCAGCAGTTACTCGGATCGCCCCGGGCACTACGAGCAGTACTTC
.	TRBJ1-2	.	TRBV2	CASSDNREINYGYTF	TGTGCCAGCAGTGACAACCGAGAAATTAACTATGGCTACACCTTC
.	TRBJ2-7	.	TRBV7-2	CASSLDPVQYF	TGTGCCAGCAGCTTAGACCCAGTGCAGTACTTC
.	TRBJ2-2	.	TRBV29-1	CSAHGNTGELFF	TGCAGCGCCCATGGGAACACCGGGGAGCTGTTTTTT
.	TRBJ2-3	TRBD1	TRBV5-6	CASSVDRQRTDTQYF	TGTGCCAGCAGCGTGGACAGGCAACGCACAGATACGCAGTATTTT
.	TRBJ1-2	.	TRBV19	CASSIGSGYYGYTF	TGTGCCAGTAGTATTGGTTCCGGGTACTATGGCTACACCTTC